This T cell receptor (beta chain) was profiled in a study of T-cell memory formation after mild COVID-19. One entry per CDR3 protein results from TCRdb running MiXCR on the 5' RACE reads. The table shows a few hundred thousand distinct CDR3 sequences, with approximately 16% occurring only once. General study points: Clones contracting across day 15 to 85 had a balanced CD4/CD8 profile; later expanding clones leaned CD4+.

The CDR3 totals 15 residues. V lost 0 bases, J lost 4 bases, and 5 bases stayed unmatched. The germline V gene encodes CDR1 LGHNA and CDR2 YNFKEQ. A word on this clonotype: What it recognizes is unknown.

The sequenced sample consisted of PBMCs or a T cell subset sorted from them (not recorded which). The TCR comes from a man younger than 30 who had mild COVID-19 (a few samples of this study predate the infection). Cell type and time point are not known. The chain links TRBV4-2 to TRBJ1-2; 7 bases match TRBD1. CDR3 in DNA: TGTGCCAGCAGCCAAGAATACTCAGGGGGCTATGGCTACACCTTC. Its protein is CASSQEYSGGYGYTF.